Given below is one T cell receptor (beta chain) in context. The antigen is not known. Assay: immunoSEQ multiplex PCR; the TCRdb copy retains only in-frame clones and omits some. In the table there are some 110,000 clones, 85% to 90% of which are singletons. These data belong to a study of T cell responses to AZD1222 COVID-19 vaccine. The study, taken as a whole, reports: Females made up more of the donors, who were largely white British, and clonal diversity may have come out too low. Elevations in Spike-specific TCR breadth and depth followed administration of two AZD1222 doses.

Trimming stripped 4 bases from V and 5 bases from J, with 10 bases between. The CDR3 length is 12 residues. The germline CDR1 and CDR2 sequences are SQVTM and ANQGSEA. The chain joins TRBV29-1 to TRBJ2-3; D not resolved. The sequence derives from an adult in good health. Sample: peripheral blood, taken on day 0 of AZD1222 vaccination. CDR3 sequence: CSVGSDLDTQYF. DNA for the CDR3: TGCAGCGTTGGCTCAGACCTAGATACGCAGTATTTT.